This T cell receptor beta chain was profiled in a study of shared clonotypes between healthy human individuals. This clone has only a few counts. Antigen specificity is unknown. Using immunoSEQ multiplex PCR, the repertoire was profiled, and TCRdb retains in-frame clones only, with some absent. The data contain about half a million clones, 75% to 85% of them singletons. Study-wide results and limits: The study sampled only blood, and tissue repertoires likely differ. Sequencing depth was a factor that was expected to affect clonotype sharing among donors.

Trimming pared 0 bases from V and 4 bases from J, leaving 10 bases between. This CDR3 contains 15 residues. Germline assignment: CDR1 MNHNY and CDR2 SVGAGI (reference sequence). The origin of this receptor is a woman aged 40 to 50 in good health. Some clones in this sample may be carry-over from other donors' samples. Sequenced sample: PBMCs. The chain links TRBV6-6 to TRBJ1-3; D not certain. The CDR3 DNA sequence: TGTGCCAGCAGTTACTCGATCAGCGAGGGAAACACCATATATTTT. It specifies CASSYSISEGNTIYF.